This record covers a single T cell receptor beta chain. This clone was observed a handful of times. The antigen it recognizes is unknown. Base-call qualities are not available, and no considerably larger clone is one nucleotide away. The cohort was made up of 650 to 700 healthy bone marrow donors. Cohort members were all nominally healthy when sampled, although unrecorded immune exposures were likely present. The donor tested CMV seronegative, placing the donor among the roughly 350 seronegative members of the cohort. A peripheral blood sample was provided by each donor, and peripheral blood mononuclear cells were used for TCR beta sequencing. Genomic DNA extraction from the blood cell samples was performed with the Qiagen DNeasy Blood Extraction Kit. Reading from cysteine to phenylalanine, the CDR3 counts 14 amino acids. The retained sequence is limited to the CDR3, 42 bases, with the frame set at the first base. The V and J ends are trimmed by 0 bases and 7 bases, leaving 11 bases between them. CDR1 SGHNT and CDR2 YYREEE are derived from the germline V gene (reference sequence).

This sample was included in a study of cytomegalovirus exposure and HLA in healthy donors (dated by TCRdb to 2015 to 2018). For context, the study as a whole: An earlier analysis of fewer than 750 of the donors reported about 300 Gb of sequence data and 100 million to 120 million unique TCR beta sequences obtained from about 200 million T cells. HLA typing covered class I and class II loci at four-digit resolution. A separate validation cohort of about 110 different subjects was used in addition to the approximately 700-subject first cohort. Because of strong linkage in the cohort, roughly five DR-DQ haplotypes were treated as single units for association and clustering. Every repertoire in the discovery cohort had been generated on one and the same sequencing platform. Rather than drawing on any new phenotypic data, the later analysis identified candidate immune exposures from TCR beta sequences and the way those sequences occurred across donors. On average, around 240,000 unique TCR beta nucleotide sequences were sequenced per donor among 398 genotyped donors of the cohort, with roughly 18% of those sequences being non-productive. A later analysis re-analyzed previously published TCR beta repertoires from roughly 630 donors and added high-resolution HLA genotyping to study TCR occurrence patterns. An earlier analysis of 587 of the donors used high-throughput TCR beta sequencing to judge whether each TCR beta V gene segment behaved as functional or pseudogenic. The study combined high-throughput TCR immunosequencing, statistical association of individual TCRs with disease status, and machine learning to predict cytomegalovirus infection status. The study profiled the T cell repertoires of fewer than 850 subjects by immunosequencing and related them to cytomegalovirus serostatus. Of the 300 to 500 genotyped donors, approximately 81% were placed in the genetic ancestry cluster associated with self-reported Caucasian donors. An early release that covered about 640 HLA-typed donors contained approximately 300 gigabases of sequencing data and 65 million to 100 million unique TCR sequences. Donor age, sex, ethnicity and CMV serostatus were compiled together with the repertoire data. Typing coverage differed by locus: A, B, C, DRB1 and DQB1 were typed in roughly 620-630 donors, DQA1 in roughly 500, DPA1 in some 610, and DPB1 in just under 490. The aim of the study was to test whether cataloging public T cell receptors could identify signatures of past pathogen exposure. Genome-wide SNP genotypes for about 65% of the 666 donors were used in a later genetic analysis, which treated that subset as a discovery cohort. Overall results and qualifications from the work: The earlier analysis of nearly 600 of the donors excluded 15 to 20 rarely observed V segments, including chromosome 9 orphons, because counts were too low. Correlated functional status among segregating V segments might reflect linkage disequilibrium, but an unknown experimental factor could not be ruled out. The authors suggested that the approach could potentially be generalized to other disease states and immunological phenotypes. Several of the top co-occurrence clusters appeared to be linked to parvovirus B19, influenza, CMV and Epstein-Barr virus, according to a later analysis. In vitro tests confirmed that a few of the cytomegalovirus-associated TCR beta chains recognize cytomegalovirus antigens. A later analysis found that most CMV-associated TCR beta chains appeared HLA-restricted, with HLA associations seemingly driven largely by CMV exposure. Immune exposure information for the cohort was limited to CMV serostatus. In this cohort, only TCR beta chains were sequenced, and detectable features were limited by the absence of alpha or paired-chain data. The study gave a list of around 170 TCR beta chains associated with cytomegalovirus. When HLA alleles, especially DR and DQ, strongly co-occurred, TCR associations were difficult to assign to individual alleles. Some IMGT-functional V segments, including TRBV6-2 and TRBV6-3, could not be told apart with the 87-base-pair reads, so those segments were excluded. A later genetic analysis associated a missense DCLRE1C variant with V-gene and J-gene trimming of TCR beta chains, and an independent cohort replicated the association. A further reported finding was that TCR beta sequences accurately predicted the HLA-A and HLA-B alleles for most subjects in the first cohort. According to a later genetic analysis, donors in an Asian-associated ancestry cluster had fewer N-insertions in productive TCRs than the roughly 660-donor mean. The presence/absence analyses assumed that sequencing depth was roughly uniform across donors, and that assumption may not be true. Cytomegalovirus status was reported to be diagnosed by the classifier with high specificity and sensitivity in both the original and validation cohorts. At a false discovery rate of 0.05, a later analysis linked 15,000 to 20,000 TCR beta sequences to specific HLA alleles. The sequencing pipeline was judged likely to have produced a cluster of highly shared sequence variants as a technical artifact. An earlier analysis of some 590 of the donors showed that most TCR beta V segments appeared in productive rearrangements either about 87% or about 30% of the time, which broadly matched IMGT annotations. Most TCR sequences were seen in very few donors, while some public TCRs were found in many individuals. In a later analysis, TCR association rates were found to vary across HLA loci, with the most associated TCRs seen for DRB1 alleles and the fewest for HLA-C alleles. In a later analysis, HLA-associated TCR beta chains were found to be more clonally expanded and to have lower generation probabilities than equally common non-associated chains. HLA typing was unavailable for some donors at each locus, so association tests used only the typed subset.

The library relied on the immunoSEQ multiplex PCR assay. For the multiplex PCR, a mixture combining 60 forward primers for TCR Vbeta segments and 13 reverse primers for TCR Jbeta segments was used. The CDR3 region of rearranged TCR beta genes was amplified from genomic DNA by a multiplex PCR assay. The amplified TCR beta libraries were sequenced on the Illumina HiSeq System as 87-base-pair reads. The study's processing was this. A later analysis counted around 72 million unique TCR beta chains across the 640 or so repertoires, and some 12 million of these chains were shared by at least two donors. Raw reads were error-corrected and collapsed into unique sequences by a nearest-neighbor algorithm in which closely related sequences were merged to remove PCR and sequencing errors. Alignment of CDR3 sequences to IMGT reference sequences was used to assign V, D and J gene segments. Each retained sequence needed at least a six-nucleotide match to both a V gene segment and a J gene segment. A rearrangement was called productive if the CDR3 had no stop codons and remained in frame with V and J, and every other rearrangement was called non-productive. CDR3 was defined according to IMGT convention as the region running from the second conserved V-encoded cysteine to the conserved J-encoded phenylalanine. Sequences without an unambiguous match to a single V gene segment were excluded from the earlier analysis of about 600 of the donors. An earlier analysis of fewer than 750 of the donors classified V segments as functional when productive rearrangements were above 56.7% and as segregating when the standard deviation between donors was above 5%. A statistical classification framework was built for diagnosing cytomegalovirus status from the catalog of TCR beta chain sequences. In a later analysis, V and J genes were assigned by comparing TCR nucleotide sequences against IMGT/GENE-DB human TR gene sequences. A later analysis assigned CDR3 sequences and most-parsimonious VDJ recombination scenarios with the TCRdist pipeline. In a later analysis, each TCR beta chain was defined by its CDR3 amino acid sequence together with its V-gene family, and reads without a unique V-gene family were excluded. As a way to deal with suspected cross-contamination and a sequencing artifact, a later analysis dropped roughly 620 nucleotide sequences that were highly shared and had low generation probability. In a later analysis, a clonal expansion index for each public chain was calculated from normalized within-repertoire ranks of inferred template counts. A later analysis computed generation probabilities with a VDJ recombination model fitted to out-of-frame rearrangements, and checked the results against IGoR. A later analysis scored TCR-TCR, TCR-HLA and TCR-CMV co-occurrence with hypergeometric tests, applying a repertoire-size bias correction to TCR pairs. A later analysis estimated false discovery rates by permuting HLA or CMV assignments 20 times. In a later analysis, co-occurring TCRs were grouped using DBSCAN, with TCRdist sequence similarity added in when clustering inside HLA-allele-positive subsets. Repertoires with fewer than 30,000 or more than 120,000 public chains were left out of co-occurrence clustering, as were about five repertoires with anomalous nucleotide sharing. Entries here come from immuneACCESS through TCRdb and include only in-frame sequences with V and J called. Some clones fail to appear in such tables; in the studies checked, an unresolved V gene covers under half of the shortfall, and the cause of the remainder is unknown. The V and J calls and clone size come from that table; D and trimming were worked out from the DNA. The sample yields about 110,000 clones; about 70% were counted once. Less than 4.5% of the sample lies in the top ten.

The chain is encoded by TRBV5-4 joined to TRBJ1-5, and possibly TRBD1, on 5 matching bases. The receptor's source is a woman aged 40-49 years in good health and CMV-seronegative. The sample taken for sequencing was PBMCs. The bases read TGTGCCAGCAGCTTGGGGGGGGGAGGACAGCCCCAGCATTTT. It is translated as CASSLGGGGQPQHF.